This T cell receptor beta chain stems from a study of graft-versus-host responses after intestinal transplantation (dated by TCRdb to 2020 to 2022). For the study in its entirety: The transplants that recipients received were multivisceral, liver-intestinal, or isolated intestinal. A cohort of some 24 intestinal transplant recipients, including one retransplant, was enrolled, and a few patients lacking pretransplant specimens were excluded. Alloreactive clones were identified by sequencing pre-transplant mixed lymphocyte reaction products and comparing them with unstimulated pre-transplant donor and recipient T cells. Bulk TCR-beta CDR3 sequencing was used to track graft-versus-host and host-versus-graft alloreactive T cell clones in the graft, circulation and bone marrow after intestinal transplantation. Samples from a few later patients were sequenced in-house on an Illumina MiSeq with MiXCR processing rather than by the commercial service. All recipients received anti-thymocyte globulin induction followed by maintenance tacrolimus and steroids for approximately 3 years. Donor T cell macrochimerism was defined as a peak of at least 4% donor T cells among recipient peripheral blood mononuclear cells. Broader findings and caveats from the paper: The conclusions were limited by the relatively low number and heterogeneity of the intestinal transplant patients. GvH clones were detected in recipient bone marrow, and some appeared earlier in ileal mucosa or blood, consistent with an intestinal mucosal origin. High GvH to HvG T cell clonal ratios were observed in the allografts of patients with donor T cell macrochimerism. Early after transplant, peak levels of circulating GvH clones were found to be associated with declines in HvG clones.

The receptor library was made with the immunoSEQ multiplex PCR assay. In most patients, genomic DNA was isolated using the Qiagen DNeasy Blood and Tissue Kit and sent frozen to Adaptive Biotechnologies for TCR sequencing. For most patients, high-throughput TCR-beta CDR3 sequencing of genomic DNA was performed by Adaptive Biotechnologies. Under the source paper's analysis protocol: Adaptive's ImmunoSEQ software was the source of the TCR sequencing data for over 15 patients, while a few other patients were processed with MiXCR and VDJtools. To correct CD4 versus CD8 sorting errors, sequences present in both subsets at a frequency ratio below 5:1 were removed. Because the origin of CDR3 nucleotide sequences shared between donor and recipient could not be assigned, those sequences were removed. Alloreactive clones required at least 2-fold expansion over unstimulated cells and minimum CFSE-low frequency of 0.002% (template counts) or 0.001% (read counts). Clones detected in sequenced pre-transplant spleen, lymph node, or MLR CFSE-low populations of the donor or recipient were defined as mappable. Cumulative frequency of alloreactive clones was calculated as a percentage of all sequences weighted by copy number. What TCRdb holds here is the immuneACCESS table cut down to in-frame rearrangements. Part of the clones is not present; checked against another copy, under half of the missing clones reflect an unresolved V gene, and the others are unexplained. V, J and clone size are taken as reported in that table, and D and trimming were inferred from the DNA itself. The sample table lists some 140,000 clones, approximately 90% of them with a count of one. The ten largest make up about 0.16% of the sample.

This specimen's time point label, per the study, means: cells obtained before transplantation from donor or recipient. CD3+CD4+ and CD3+CD8+ populations were FACS-sorted from unstimulated pre-transplant donor and recipient cells taken from spleen or lymph nodes. Worth noting for this clone: This clone's antigen is unknown. The input lacks base qualities; no much larger clone sits a single base away.

The CDR3 runs 16 amino acids, cysteine and phenylalanine included. Only the CDR3 DNA is retained, 48 bases long and in frame from the first base. Reading the germline V gene gives CDR1 SGHTA and CDR2 FQGTGA. Clipping removes 5 bases from V and 0 bases from J, with 5 as the unmatched junction base count. The sequencing here drew on unstimulated CD4+ T cells sorted from spleen or lymph node cells, taken before intestinal transplant. The rearrangement combines TRBV7-3 with TRBJ2-2, and 8 junction bases match TRBD2. This receptor was obtained from a human donor who received an intestinal transplant. The nucleotide sequence reads TGTGCCAGCAGCCCGGCGGGACTAGCGAACACCGGGGAGCTGTTTTTT. This translates into CASSPAGLANTGELFF.